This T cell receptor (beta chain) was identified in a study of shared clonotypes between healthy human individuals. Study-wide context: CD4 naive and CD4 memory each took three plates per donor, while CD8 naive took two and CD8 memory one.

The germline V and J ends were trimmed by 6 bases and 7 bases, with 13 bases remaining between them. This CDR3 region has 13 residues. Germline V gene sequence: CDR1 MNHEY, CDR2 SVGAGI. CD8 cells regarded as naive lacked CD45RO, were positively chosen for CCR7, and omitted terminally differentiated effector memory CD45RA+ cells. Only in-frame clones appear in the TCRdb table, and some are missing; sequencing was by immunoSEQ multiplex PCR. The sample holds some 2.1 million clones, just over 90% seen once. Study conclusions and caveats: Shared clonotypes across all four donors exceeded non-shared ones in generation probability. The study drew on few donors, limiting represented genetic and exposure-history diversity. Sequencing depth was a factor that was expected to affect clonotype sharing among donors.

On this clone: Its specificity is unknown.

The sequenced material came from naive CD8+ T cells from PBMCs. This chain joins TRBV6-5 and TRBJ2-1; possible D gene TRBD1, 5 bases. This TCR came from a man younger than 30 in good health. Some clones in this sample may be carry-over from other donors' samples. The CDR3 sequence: CASSQGKANEQFF. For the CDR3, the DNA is TGTGCCAGCAGCCAGGGAAAGGCGAATGAGCAGTTCTTC.